The clone carrying this TCR beta chain has a count of ten or more. Antigen: not known. The entry originates in a study of breast tumors, draining lymph nodes, adjacent tissues. One entry per CDR3 protein, called by TCRdb with MiXCR from the multiplex PCR reads. This table holds over 35,000 distinct CDR3 sequences, roughly 32% found once. CDR3 length: 15 amino acids. Trimming took 1 base from V and 2 from J; bases not matched to a gene: 3. CDR1 and CDR2 from the germline V gene are SGHTA and FQGTGA. The study, taken as a whole, reports: Compared with basal-like, luminal-like tumors shared significantly more repertoire with nontumor tissue. That most tumor T cells come from lymph nodes remained unproven. Most tumor T cells seemingly derive from lymph node, then expand in tumor. Tumors had less TCR diversity than lymph nodes, more than nontumor tissue.

The chain employs TRBV7-3 and TRBJ2-5; 8 nucleotides align to TRBD2. The material sequenced was breast tumor tissue. This clonotype was obtained from a female donor with breast cancer. Some clones in this sample may be carry-over from other donors' samples. The CDR3 DNA reads TGTGCCAGCAGCTTAATTCCGGGGGGGCAAGAGACCCAGTACTTC. This translates into CASSLIPGGQETQYF.